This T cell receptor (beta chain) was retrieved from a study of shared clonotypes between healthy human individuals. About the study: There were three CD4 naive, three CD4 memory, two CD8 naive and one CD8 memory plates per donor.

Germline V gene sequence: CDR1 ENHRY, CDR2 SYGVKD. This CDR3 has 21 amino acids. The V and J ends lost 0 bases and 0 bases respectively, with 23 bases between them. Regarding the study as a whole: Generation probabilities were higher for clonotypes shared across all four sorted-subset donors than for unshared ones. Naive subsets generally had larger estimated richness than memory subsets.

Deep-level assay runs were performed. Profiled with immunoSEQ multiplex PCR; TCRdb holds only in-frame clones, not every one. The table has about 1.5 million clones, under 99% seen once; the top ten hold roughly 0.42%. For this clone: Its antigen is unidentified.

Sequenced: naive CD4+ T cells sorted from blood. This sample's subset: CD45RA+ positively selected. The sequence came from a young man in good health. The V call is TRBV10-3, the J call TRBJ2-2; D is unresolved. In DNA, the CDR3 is TGTGCCATCAGTGAGTCGAGGTTCTTTGGTAGGCAGGTCACGAACACCGGGGAGCTGTTTTTT. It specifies CAISESRFFGRQVTNTGELFF.